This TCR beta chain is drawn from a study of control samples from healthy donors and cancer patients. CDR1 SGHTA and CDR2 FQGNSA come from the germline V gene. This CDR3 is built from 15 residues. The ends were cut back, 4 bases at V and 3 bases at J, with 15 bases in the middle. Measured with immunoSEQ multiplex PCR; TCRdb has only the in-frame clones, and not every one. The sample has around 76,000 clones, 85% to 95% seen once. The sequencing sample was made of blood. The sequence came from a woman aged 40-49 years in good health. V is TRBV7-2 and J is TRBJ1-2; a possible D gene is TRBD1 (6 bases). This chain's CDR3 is CASSSSPDSYYGYTF. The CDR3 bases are TGTGCCAGCAGCTCGAGCCCGGACAGCTACTATGGCTACACCTTC.